This T cell receptor (beta chain) was captured in a study of T cells in Graves' hyperthyroidism and ophthalmopathy. Points from the study as a whole: Ophthalmopathy, as predicted by the model, came a median about seven months after the prediction.

CDR1 and CDR2 (germline): MGHRA, YSYEKL. Unmatched junction bases numbered 2, after V lost 5 bases and J lost 7 bases. This CDR3 is built from 13 residues. Uncontrolled infection, other autoimmune disease, pregnancy or lactation disqualified patients from enrolment. The TCR beta CDR3 regions underwent amplification using RNA transcripts as the source. TCR CDR3 regions were first amplified by RT-PCR with HTBI primers. TCRdb called the multiplex PCR reads again in MiXCR, with one record for every CDR3 protein. The sample has roughly 700,000 distinct CDR3 sequences, around 15% seen once. Note on this clonotype: The antigen is unknown.

The TCR sequence derives from a man over 45 with Graves' hyperthyroidism. Sequencing input: blood. This chain links TRBV4-1 with TRBJ1-6; 7 bases are a match to TRBD1. DNA for the CDR3: TGCGCCAGCAGCTCACAGGGGAATTCACCCCTCCACTTT. It codes for CASSSQGNSPLHF.